The 28 T cell receptor beta chains below come from one sample, sequenced in a study of early T cells in non-severe SARS-CoV-2 infection (dated by TCRdb to 2020 to 2023). The method was 5' RACE. Sequencing was carried out with a NextSeq 500. TCRdb reran the public reads through fastp at Q25 and MiXCR, keeping productive beta chains. Each entry merges the rows of one CDR3 protein and shows their most common DNA and genes. The sample has some 45,000 distinct CDR3 sequences on record, about a tenth of them singletons. The ten largest make up about 5.3% of the sample. The sample here was whole blood, taken at baseline. The receptors shown here come from an adult who was a healthcare worker with PCR-confirmed SARS-CoV-2 infection or an uninfected control (not recorded which).

This clonotype has at least ten counts. The rearrangement links TRBV20-1 to TRBJ2-7, with D hard to call. The CDR3 has 15 residues. CDR1 is DFQATT, CDR2 SNEGSKA, per germline (reference sequence). The V end lost 0 bases, the J end lost 2 bases, and 14 bases lay between the germline ends. In nucleotides, the CDR3 is TGCAGTGCTAGAGATCTGCGGCGGCCTACCTACGAGCAGTACTTC. This translates into CSARDLRRPTYEQYF.

This clonotype came up many times. The chain is built from TRBV3-1 and TRBJ2-3; no clear D. V gave up 5 bases and J gave up 0 bases, with 12 bases separating them. The V gene's germline CDR1 is LGHDT and CDR2 YNNKEL (reference sequence). The CDR3 has 15 residues. CDR3 coding DNA: TGTGCCAGCAGCTCCGCCGGGCGGAGCACAGATACGCAGTATTTT. It encodes CASSSAGRSTDTQYF.

This clonotype was recorded a few times. This sequence joins TRBV20-1 and TRBJ2-7, with 10 bases identical to TRBD1. With 3 bases clipped from V and 5 bases from J, the junction kept 7 bases outside the gene matches. Germline-derived CDR1 and CDR2 are DFQATT and SNEGSKA (reference sequence). The CDR3 spans 14 residues. The CDR3 reads CSASVTGGRNEQYF. CDR3 DNA: TGCAGTGCTAGCGTGACAGGGGGCAGGAACGAGCAGTACTTC.

A few counts support this clonotype. The rearrangement joins TRBV6-5 to TRBJ2-2; D uncertain. Trimming removed 5 bases from V and 6 bases from J, with 10 bases in between. The CDR3 runs 13 residues. The germline CDR1 and CDR2 sequences are MNHEY and SVGAGI. This CDR3 is CASSDRVAGELFF. The CDR3 coding sequence is TGTGCCAGCAGTGACCGGGTGGCCGGGGAGCTGTTTTTT.

This chain links TRBV6-5 with TRBJ1-2; 8 bases agree with TRBD1. This CDR3 is 14 amino acids long. V lost 5 bases, J lost 4 bases, and 6 bases stayed unmatched. The germline CDR1 and CDR2 sequences are MNHEY and SVGAGI. CDR3 amino acids: CASSPGQVLYGYTF. The CDR3 coding sequence is TGTGCCAGCAGTCCGGGACAGGTGCTCTATGGCTACACCTTC.

The chain links TRBV13 to TRBJ2-5, with 11 bases that match TRBD2. V lost 5 bases to trimming and J lost 2 bases; unmatched junction nucleotides: 10. This CDR3 region has 17 residues. Per germline, CDR1 PRHDT and CDR2 FYEKMQ (reference sequence). CDR3 sequence (DNA): TGTGCCAGCAGCAAATTACTAGCGGGGGACCCACAAGAGACCCAGTACTTC. Protein: CASSKLLAGDPQETQYF.

The chain uses TRBV28 and TRBJ1-4, with D unclear. Germline CDR1 MDHEN, CDR2 SYDVKM. The CDR3 has 14 amino acids. V lost 6 bases, J lost 3 bases, and 11 bases lay in between. The CDR3 nucleotides are TGTGCCAGCAGCTACGCGGGTGCTAATGAAAAACTGTTTTTT. As protein: CASSYAGANEKLFF.

The chain is built from TRBV18 and TRBJ2-3, with 7 bases matching TRBD2. Germline CDR1 and CDR2: KGHSH and LQKENI. The length of the CDR3 is 18 residues. V lost 3 bases, J lost 4 bases, and 16 bases stayed unmatched. The CDR3 region is CASSPTSSGRGGSDTQYF. DNA of the CDR3: TGTGCCAGCTCACCGACTAGCTCCGGGCGGGGCGGATCAGATACGCAGTATTTT.

Ten or more counts support this clonotype. The genes are TRBV7-6 and TRBJ2-3; 9 bases line up with TRBD2. Germline assignment: CDR1 SGHVS and CDR2 FNYEAQ. This CDR3 spans 16 amino acids. Trimming at V came to 5 bases and at J to 0 bases, leaving 6 bases not matched to a gene. The chain's CDR3 is CASSPRLADSTDTQYF. DNA of the CDR3: TGTGCCAGCAGCCCCAGACTAGCGGATAGCACAGATACGCAGTATTTT.

This clonotype was recorded many times. The J gene is TRBJ2-1, the V gene TRBV28, with 14 bases matching TRBD2. Trimming at V came to 4 bases and at J to 8 bases, leaving 7 bases not matched to a gene. This CDR3 has 16 residues. Looked up from germline, CDR1 is MDHEN and CDR2 is SYDVKM. The CDR3 nucleotides read TGTGCCAGCAGTTCGCGTGGACTAGCGGGAGGATATGAGCAGTTCTTC. Protein sequence: CASSSRGLAGGYEQFF.

The chain employs TRBV6-5 and TRBJ2-1; no clear D gene. In germline, CDR1 is MNHEY, CDR2 SVGAGI. There are 17 residues in the CDR3. V was trimmed by 6 bases and J by 7 bases, leaving 25 bases between them. The CDR3 reads CASRTRVQVRWQNEQFF. DNA of the CDR3: TGTGCCAGCAGAACCAGAGTTCAGGTCAGGTGGCAAAATGAGCAGTTCTTC.

The chain carries TRBV4-1 and TRBJ2-1; 9 bases agree with TRBD2. V gave up 0 bases and J gave up 5 bases; unmatched junction bases: 8. The CDR3 consists of 17 residues. Germline loops: CDR1 MGHRA, CDR2 YSYEKL. The DNA of the CDR3 is TGCGCCAGCAGCCAAGAGGGCGCTAGCGGGGCGAACAATGAGCAGTTCTTC. Amino acids: CASSQEGASGANNEQFF.

This clonotype turned up a few times. V gene TRBV19 combines with J gene TRBJ2-1, with D possibly being TRBD2 (5 bases). Germline V gene sequence: CDR1 LNHDA, CDR2 SQIVND (reference sequence). The CDR3 contains 14 residues. V lost 0 bases, J lost 9 bases, and 12 bases lay in between. CDR3 in amino acids: CASSIEVTGSEQFF. The CDR3 bases are TGTGCCAGTAGTATAGAAGTTACTGGGAGTGAGCAGTTCTTC.

The sample holds many counts of this clonotype. V gene TRBV5-1 combines with J gene TRBJ2-5; TRBD1 is a possible D gene (5 bases). Germline CDR1 and CDR2: SGHRS and YFSETQ. CDR3 size: 15 residues. V lost 0 bases, J lost 2 bases, and 11 bases lay in between. For the CDR3, the DNA is TGCGCCAGCAGCTTGGAGGTGGGGCCTCAAGAGACCCAGTACTTC. Translated, it gives CASSLEVGPQETQYF.

This chain's CDR3 is CASSQGAGTGELFF. Here the CDR3 DNA reads TGTGCCAGCAGCCAAGGGGCGGGCACCGGGGAGCTGTTTTTT. The V and J genes are TRBV7-2 and TRBJ2-2; D assignment may be TRBD1 or TRBD2 (5 bases each). The V gene's germline CDR1 is SGHTA and CDR2 FQGNSA. The CDR3 runs to 14 residues. V dropped 5 bases and J dropped 4 bases, with 11 bases sitting between them. Supplemented by reference TRBV7-2 and TRBJ2-2, the full variable domain reads GAGVSQSPSNKVTEKGKDVELRCDPISGHTALYWYRQSLGQGLEFLIYFQGNSAPDKSGLPSDRFSAERTGGSVSTLTIQRTQQEDSAVYLCASSQGAGTGELFFGEGSRLTVL.

This clonotype was counted many times. The V gene is TRBV4-1, the J gene TRBJ1-1, with a weak D call TRBD1 (5 bases). Deletions cut 1 base from V and 10 bases from J, with 16 bases between. The CDR3 is made up of 14 amino acids. The V gene's germline CDR1 is MGHRA and CDR2 YSYEKL. The CDR3 here is CASSQGDLTVTAFF. CDR3 DNA sequence: TGCGCCAGCAGCCAAGGGGACCTTACCGTGACAGCTTTCTTT.

The CDR3 here is CASSTGQGAVQPQHF. CDR3 sequence (DNA): TGTGCCAGCAGTACCGGACAGGGGGCCGTTCAGCCCCAGCATTTT. This chain links TRBV6-2 or TRBV6-3 with TRBJ1-5; 11 bases match TRBD1. J gave up 6 bases and V 5 bases, and 6 bases lay outside the gene matches. Germline V gene lookup returns CDR1 MNHEY and CDR2 SVGEGT. This CDR3 is 15 amino acids long.

In its sample, this clonotype was seen a few times. The chain has TRBV27 and TRBJ2-1, with TRBD1 matching 8 bases. V was pared by 8 bases and J by 10 bases, with 7 bases of the junction left unmatched. The CDR3 length is 12 residues. CDR1 and CDR2 from the germline V gene are MNHEY and SMNVEV (reference sequence). The CDR3 is CASGQGALEQFF. The CDR3 region has the DNA TGTGCCAGCGGCCAGGGGGCATTGGAGCAGTTCTTC.

This clonotype was counted a few times. This chain connects TRBV12-3 or TRBV12-4 to TRBJ1-5, with a possible D match to TRBD1 (5 bases). Trimming removed 6 bases at V and 2 bases at J, with 11 bases between. The length of the CDR3 is 14 residues. The CDR3 DNA sequence: TGTGCCAGCAGCGGGGGACGGGGCAATCAGCCCCAGCATTTT. Residues: CASSGGRGNQPQHF.

The CDR3 DNA is TGTGCCATTGGACAGGTCGATGGCACCGGGGAGCTGTTTTTT. This translates into CAIGQVDGTGELFF. V and J are TRBV19 and TRBJ2-2; 7 bases map to TRBD1. The CDR3 has 14 residues. Germline V gene data show CDR1 as LNHDA and CDR2 as SQIVND (reference sequence). V trimming: 10 bases; J trimming: 4 bases; junction bases outside the gene matches: 9.

This clonotype was seen repeatedly, ten times or more. One end of the junction fails to match germline, which may point to a read error. The chain joins TRBV2 to TRBJ2-1, with D possibly being TRBD2 (5 bases). CDR3 length: 16 residues. The germline V gene has CDR1 SNHLY and CDR2 FYNNEI. Here the CDR3 reads CASREGRGLNYNEQFF. In DNA, the CDR3 is TGTGCCAGCAGAGAAGGACGAGGGTTGAATTACAATGAGCAGTTCTTC. Supplemented by reference TRBV2 and TRBJ2-1, the full variable domain reads EPEVTQTPSHQVTQMGQEVILRCVPISNHLYFYWYRQILGQKVEFLVSFYNNEISEKSEIFDDQFSVERPDGSNFTLKIRSTKLEDSAMYFCASREGRGLNYNEQFFGPGTRLTVL.

This clonotype was recorded at least ten times. V usage is TRBV4-3 and J usage is TRBJ1-2, with D hard to call. Trimming pared 0 bases from V and 0 bases from J, leaving 5 bases between. The CDR3 runs to 14 residues. Germline CDR1 and CDR2: LGHNA and YSLEER. The CDR3 region has the DNA TGCGCCAGCAGCCAAGATCGGGCTAACTATGGCTACACCTTC. Translation: CASSQDRANYGYTF.

This clonotype was seen a handful of times. The chain has TRBV20-1 and TRBJ2-1; D assignment may be TRBD1 or TRBD2 (5 bases each). CDR1 and CDR2 (germline): DFQATT, SNEGSKA (reference sequence). The CDR3 sequence is 15 residues long. Trimming pared 3 bases from V and 6 bases from J, leaving 18 bases between. The CDR3 sequence is CSASPGTAGGNEQFF. The CDR3 DNA sequence: TGCAGTGCTAGCCCTGGTACCGCTGGGGGCAATGAGCAGTTCTTC.

J is TRBJ1-5 and V is TRBV20-1; D possibly corresponds to TRBD1 (5 bases). There are 14 residues in the CDR3. The germline gives CDR1 DFQATT, CDR2 SNEGSKA (reference sequence). V lost 3 bases, J lost 3 bases, and 12 bases lay in between. The CDR3: CSASFGDLNQPQHF. The DNA for the CDR3 is TGCAGTGCTAGCTTTGGGGACCTCAATCAGCCCCAGCATTTT.

V is TRBV5-1 and J is TRBJ1-6; TRBD1 agrees at 7 bases. Germline V gene lookup returns CDR1 SGHRS and CDR2 YFSETQ. There are 15 residues in the CDR3. The V gene end was trimmed by 4 bases and the J gene end by 5 bases; junction bases not matched to a gene: 6. This CDR3 is CASSGTTGNNSPLHF. The CDR3 DNA follows: TGCGCCAGCAGCGGTACGACAGGGAATAATTCACCCCTCCACTTT.

V gene TRBV7-2 combines with J gene TRBJ1-1; possibly TRBD1 for D (5 bases). The V gene's germline CDR1 is SGHTA and CDR2 FQGNSA. V was clipped by 5 bases and J by 0 bases, with 10 bases between them. This CDR3 has 14 amino acids. This chain's CDR3 is CASSRGAMNTEAFF. As DNA, the CDR3 is TGTGCCAGCAGCCGCGGGGCGATGAACACTGAAGCTTTCTTT.

The chain uses TRBV28 and TRBJ2-1; tentatively, D is TRBD1 or TRBD2 (5 bases each). Germline CDR1 reads MDHEN; CDR2 reads SYDVKM. CDR3 length: 18 amino acids. V lost 7 bases, J lost 3 bases, and 25 bases lay in between. Written as DNA, the CDR3 is TGTGCCAGCACCTATTTAGGGTCCGGGACGGATGACTACAATGAGCAGTTCTTC. It yields the protein CASTYLGSGTDDYNEQFF.

J is TRBJ2-1 and V is TRBV9; maybe TRBD2 (6 bases). The V end lost 4 bases, the J end lost 3 bases, and 14 bases lay between the germline ends. The germline V gene has CDR1 SGDLS and CDR2 YYNGEE. The CDR3 is 15 amino acids. The CDR3 sequence is CASSPRDPSYNEQFF. CDR3 sequence (DNA): TGTGCCAGCAGCCCGCGGGACCCAAGCTACAATGAGCAGTTCTTC.